The clone carrying this TCR beta chain has just a few counts. Its antigen is not identified. Equal genomic DNA amounts from CVID and control samples were sequenced. Profiled with immunoSEQ multiplex PCR; TCRdb holds only in-frame clones, not every one. In total the sample includes about 30,000 clones, none of them seen once. Aged about 9 to 64 years, CVID subjects averaged about 39 years old. The entry originates in a study of T cell clonality in common variable immunodeficiency. Whole-study findings and limits: CVID subjects had higher TCRbeta clonality than healthy controls, most marked in about a third. Fewer deletions and N-nucleotide insertions were reportedly seen in common variable immunodeficiency TCR beta sequences. The cause of increased CVID clonality remains unclear without subpopulation sequencing.

This clonotype originated in a human donor with common variable immunodeficiency. The sequencing input was peripheral blood mononuclear cells.

The CDR3 protein is CASSLIAGVNEQFF. The covered CDR3 bases are TGTGCCAGCAGCTTGATAGCGGGGGTCAATGAG. The chain couples TRBV7-2 to TRBJ2-1; 9 nucleotides align to TRBD2. The CDR3 end lies 3 residues beyond the end of the read and is filled in from the germline J gene. The CDR3 sequence is 14 residues long. The V gene end was trimmed by 3 bases and the J gene end by 6 bases; junction bases not matched to a gene: 3. The germline V gene encodes CDR1 SGHTA and CDR2 FQGNSA.